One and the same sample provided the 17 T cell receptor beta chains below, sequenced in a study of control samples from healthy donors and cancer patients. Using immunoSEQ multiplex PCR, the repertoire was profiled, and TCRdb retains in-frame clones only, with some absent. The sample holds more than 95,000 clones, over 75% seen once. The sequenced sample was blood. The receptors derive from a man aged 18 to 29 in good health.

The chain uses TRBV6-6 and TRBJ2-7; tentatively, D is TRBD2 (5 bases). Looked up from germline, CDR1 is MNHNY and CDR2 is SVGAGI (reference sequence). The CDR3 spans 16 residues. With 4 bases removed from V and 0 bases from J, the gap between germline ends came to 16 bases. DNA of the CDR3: TGTGCCAGCAGTTTAATTGGCGAGGGAACCTCCTACGAGCAGTACTTC. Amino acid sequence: CASSLIGEGTSYEQYF.

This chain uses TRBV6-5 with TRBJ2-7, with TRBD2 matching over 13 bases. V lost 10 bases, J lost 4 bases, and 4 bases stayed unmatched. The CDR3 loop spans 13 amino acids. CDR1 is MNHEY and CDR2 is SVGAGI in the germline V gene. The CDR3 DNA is TGTGCCACCTCGGGACTAGCGGGGTACGAGCAGTACTTC. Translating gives CATSGLAGYEQYF.

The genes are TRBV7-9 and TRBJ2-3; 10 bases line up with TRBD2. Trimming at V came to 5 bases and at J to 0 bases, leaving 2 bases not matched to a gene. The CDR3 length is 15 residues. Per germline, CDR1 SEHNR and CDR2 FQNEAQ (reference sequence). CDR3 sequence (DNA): TGTGCCAGCAGCAGGACTAGCGGTAGCACAGATACGCAGTATTTT. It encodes CASSRTSGSTDTQYF.

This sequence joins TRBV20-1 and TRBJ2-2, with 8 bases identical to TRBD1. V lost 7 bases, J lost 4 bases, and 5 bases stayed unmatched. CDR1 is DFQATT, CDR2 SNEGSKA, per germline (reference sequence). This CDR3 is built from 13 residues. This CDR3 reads CSGIDRGTGELFF. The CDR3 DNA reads TGCAGTGGTATTGACAGGGGCACCGGGGAGCTGTTTTTT.

CDR3 sequence reads: CALMGRGVYESPLHF. CDR3 DNA sequence: TGTGCCCTAATGGGGAGGGGCGTATATGAATCACCCCTCCACTTT. The J gene is TRBJ1-6, the V gene TRBV30, with a weak D call TRBD1 (5 bases). This CDR3 contains 15 residues. Germline V gene data show CDR1 as GTSNPN and CDR2 as SVGIG (reference sequence). Deletions cut 8 bases from V and 10 bases from J, with 24 bases between.

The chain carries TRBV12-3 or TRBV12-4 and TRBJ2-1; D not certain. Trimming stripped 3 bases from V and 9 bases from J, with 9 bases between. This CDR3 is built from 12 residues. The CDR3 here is CASSFEEGEQFF. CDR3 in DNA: TGTGCCAGCAGTTTTGAGGAAGGTGAGCAGTTCTTC.

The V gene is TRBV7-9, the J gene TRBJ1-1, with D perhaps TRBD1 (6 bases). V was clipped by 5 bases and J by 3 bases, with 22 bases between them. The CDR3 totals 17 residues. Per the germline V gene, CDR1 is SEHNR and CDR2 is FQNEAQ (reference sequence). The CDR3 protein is CASSPRRNWGPDTEAFF. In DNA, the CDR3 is TGTGCCAGCAGCCCCCGTCGGAACTGGGGGCCCGACACTGAAGCTTTCTTT.

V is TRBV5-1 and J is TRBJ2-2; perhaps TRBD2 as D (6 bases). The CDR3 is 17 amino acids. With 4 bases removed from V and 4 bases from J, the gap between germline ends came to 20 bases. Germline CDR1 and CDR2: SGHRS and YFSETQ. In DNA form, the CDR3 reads TGCGCCAGCAGCCCACTTCCGTGGCTAGCGAGCACCGGGGAGCTGTTTTTT. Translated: CASSPLPWLASTGELFF.

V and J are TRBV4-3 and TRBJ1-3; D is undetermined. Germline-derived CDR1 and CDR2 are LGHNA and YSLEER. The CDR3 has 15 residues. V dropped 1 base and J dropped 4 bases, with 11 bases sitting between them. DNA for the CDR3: TGCGCCAGCAGCCAAGCGGCACAGCCCGGAAACACCATATATTTT. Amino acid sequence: CASSQAAQPGNTIYF.

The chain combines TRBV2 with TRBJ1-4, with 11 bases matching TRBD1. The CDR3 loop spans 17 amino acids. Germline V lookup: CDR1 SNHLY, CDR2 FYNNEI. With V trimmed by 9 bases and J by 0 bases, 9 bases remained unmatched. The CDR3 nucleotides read TGTGCCAGTTTCCATGAGGGACAGGGGGCAACTAATGAAAAACTGTTTTTT. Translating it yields CASFHEGQGATNEKLFF.

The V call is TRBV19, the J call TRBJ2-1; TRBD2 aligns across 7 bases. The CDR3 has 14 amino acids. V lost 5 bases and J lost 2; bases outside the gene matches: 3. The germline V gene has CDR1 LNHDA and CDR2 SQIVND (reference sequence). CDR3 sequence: CASSPGLTYNEQFF. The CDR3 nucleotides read TGTGCCAGTAGTCCGGGACTAACCTACAATGAGCAGTTCTTC.

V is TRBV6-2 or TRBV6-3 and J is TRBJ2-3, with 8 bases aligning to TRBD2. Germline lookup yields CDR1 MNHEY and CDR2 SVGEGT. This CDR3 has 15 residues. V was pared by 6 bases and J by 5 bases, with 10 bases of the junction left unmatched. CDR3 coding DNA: TGTGCCAGCAGCTGGAGGACTAGCCGAATAGATACGCAGTATTTT. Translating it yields CASSWRTSRIDTQYF.

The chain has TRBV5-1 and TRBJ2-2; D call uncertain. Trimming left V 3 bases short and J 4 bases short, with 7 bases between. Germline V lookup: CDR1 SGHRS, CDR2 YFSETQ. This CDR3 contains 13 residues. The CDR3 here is CASSSQGTGELFF. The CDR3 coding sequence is TGCGCCAGCAGCTCTCAAGGCACCGGGGAGCTGTTTTTT.

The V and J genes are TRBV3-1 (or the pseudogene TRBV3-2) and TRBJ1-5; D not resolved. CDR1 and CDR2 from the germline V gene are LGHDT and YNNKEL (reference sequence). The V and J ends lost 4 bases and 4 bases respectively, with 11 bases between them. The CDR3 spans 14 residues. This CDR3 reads CASSRGRTNQPQHF. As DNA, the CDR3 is TGTGCCAGCAGCCGAGGTCGGACTAATCAGCCCCAGCATTTT.

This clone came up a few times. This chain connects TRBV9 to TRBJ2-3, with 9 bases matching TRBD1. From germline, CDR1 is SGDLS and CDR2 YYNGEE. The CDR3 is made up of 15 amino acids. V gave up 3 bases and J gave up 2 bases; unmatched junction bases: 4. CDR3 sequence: CASSGQQGATDTQYF. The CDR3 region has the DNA TGTGCCAGCAGCGGTCAACAGGGGGCCACAGATACGCAGTATTTT.

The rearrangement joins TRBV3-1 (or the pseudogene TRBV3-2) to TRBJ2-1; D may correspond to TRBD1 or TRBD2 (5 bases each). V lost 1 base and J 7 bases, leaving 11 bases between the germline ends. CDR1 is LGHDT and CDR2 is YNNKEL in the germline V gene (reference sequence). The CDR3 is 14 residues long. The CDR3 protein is CASSQGGEVNEQFF. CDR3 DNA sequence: TGTGCCAGCAGCCAAGGAGGGGAAGTGAATGAGCAGTTCTTC.

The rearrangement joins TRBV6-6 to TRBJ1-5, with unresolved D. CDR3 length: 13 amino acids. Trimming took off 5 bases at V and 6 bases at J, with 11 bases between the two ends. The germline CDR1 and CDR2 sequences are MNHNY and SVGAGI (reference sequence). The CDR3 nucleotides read TGTGCCAGCAGTACCGGGTCCACTCAGCCCCAGCATTTT. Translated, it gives CASSTGSTQPQHF.